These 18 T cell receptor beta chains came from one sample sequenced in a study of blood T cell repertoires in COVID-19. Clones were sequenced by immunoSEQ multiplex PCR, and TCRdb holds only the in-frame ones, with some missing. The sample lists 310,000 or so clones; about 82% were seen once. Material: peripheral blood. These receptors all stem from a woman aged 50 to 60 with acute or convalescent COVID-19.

The CDR3, as DNA: TGTGCCAGCAGCCAGGGTCCATTGGTTCTCCGGAGTGAAAAACTGTTTTTT. The encoded protein is CASSQGPLVLRSEKLFF. This chain uses TRBV7-9 with TRBJ1-4, with D perhaps TRBD1 (5 bases). V was trimmed by 5 bases and J by 7 bases, leaving 23 bases between them. Germline CDR1 and CDR2: SEHNR and FQNEAQ (reference sequence). CDR3 length: 17 amino acids.

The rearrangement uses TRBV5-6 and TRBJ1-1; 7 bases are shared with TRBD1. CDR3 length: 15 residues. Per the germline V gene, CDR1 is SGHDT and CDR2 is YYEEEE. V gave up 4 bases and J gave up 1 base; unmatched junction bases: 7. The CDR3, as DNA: TGTGCCAGCAGCCACGTGGACAGGAGGAACACTGAAGCTTTCTTT. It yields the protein CASSHVDRRNTEAFF.

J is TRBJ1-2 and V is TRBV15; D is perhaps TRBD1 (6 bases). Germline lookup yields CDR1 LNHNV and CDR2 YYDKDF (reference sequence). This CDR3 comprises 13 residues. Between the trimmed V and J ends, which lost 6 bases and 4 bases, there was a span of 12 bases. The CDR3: CATSMRTAYGYTF. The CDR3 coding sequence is TGTGCCACCAGTATGCGGACAGCCTATGGCTACACCTTC.

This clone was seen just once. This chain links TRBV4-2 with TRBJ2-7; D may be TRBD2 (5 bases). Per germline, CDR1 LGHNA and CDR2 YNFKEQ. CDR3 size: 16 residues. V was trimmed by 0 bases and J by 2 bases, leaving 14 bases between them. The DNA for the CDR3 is TGTGCCAGCAGCCAAGAGGAACTAGTCCAGCCCTACGAGCAGTACTTC. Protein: CASSQEELVQPYEQYF.

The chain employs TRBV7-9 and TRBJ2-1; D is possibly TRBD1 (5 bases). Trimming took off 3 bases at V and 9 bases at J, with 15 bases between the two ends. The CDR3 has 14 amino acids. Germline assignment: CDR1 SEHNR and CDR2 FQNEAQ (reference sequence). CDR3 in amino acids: CASSFWQGDSEQFF. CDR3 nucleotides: TGTGCCAGCAGCTTCTGGCAGGGCGATAGTGAGCAGTTCTTC.

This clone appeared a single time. CDR3 amino acids: CASSQDGLTTNYGYTF. As DNA, the CDR3 is TGTGCCAGCAGCCAAGATGGCCTAACTACCAACTATGGCTACACCTTC. The V gene is TRBV4-2, the J gene TRBJ1-2; no definite D call. V was shortened by 0 bases and J by 2 bases, with 13 bases between the two germline ends. The CDR3 covers 16 residues. Germline-derived CDR1 and CDR2 are LGHNA and YNFKEQ.

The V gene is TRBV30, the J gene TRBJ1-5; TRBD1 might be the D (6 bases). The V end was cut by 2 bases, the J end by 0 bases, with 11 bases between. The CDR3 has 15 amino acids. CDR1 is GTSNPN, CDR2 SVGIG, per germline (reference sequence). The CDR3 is CAWSQDSYSNQPQHF. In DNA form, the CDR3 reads TGTGCCTGGAGTCAGGACAGCTATAGCAATCAGCCCCAGCATTTT.

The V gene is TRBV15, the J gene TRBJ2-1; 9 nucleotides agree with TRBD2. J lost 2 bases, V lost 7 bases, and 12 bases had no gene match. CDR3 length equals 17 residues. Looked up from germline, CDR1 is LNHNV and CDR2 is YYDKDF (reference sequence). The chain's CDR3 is CATKRASGIRPYNEQFF. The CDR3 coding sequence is TGTGCCACCAAACGAGCTAGCGGGATCAGGCCCTACAATGAGCAGTTCTTC.

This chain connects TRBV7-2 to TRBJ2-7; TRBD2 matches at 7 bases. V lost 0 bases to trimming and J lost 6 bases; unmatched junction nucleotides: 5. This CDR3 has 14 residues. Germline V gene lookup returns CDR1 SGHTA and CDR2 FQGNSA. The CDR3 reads CASSLAAGLGEQYF. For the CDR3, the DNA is TGTGCCAGCAGCTTAGCCGCAGGACTAGGCGAGCAGTACTTC.

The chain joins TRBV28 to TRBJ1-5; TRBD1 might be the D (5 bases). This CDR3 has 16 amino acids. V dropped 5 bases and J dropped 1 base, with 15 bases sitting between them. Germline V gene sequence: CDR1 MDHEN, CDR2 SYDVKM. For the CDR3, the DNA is TGTGCCAGCAGTGTTAACAGGCGGGGAAGCAATCAGCCCCAGCATTTT. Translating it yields CASSVNRRGSNQPQHF.

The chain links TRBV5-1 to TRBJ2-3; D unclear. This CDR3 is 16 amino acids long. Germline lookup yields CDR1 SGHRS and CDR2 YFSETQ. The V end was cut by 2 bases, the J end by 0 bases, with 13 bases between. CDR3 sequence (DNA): TGCGCCAGCAGCTTCTTACAGAGCCCTAGCACAGATACGCAGTATTTT. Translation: CASSFLQSPSTDTQYF.

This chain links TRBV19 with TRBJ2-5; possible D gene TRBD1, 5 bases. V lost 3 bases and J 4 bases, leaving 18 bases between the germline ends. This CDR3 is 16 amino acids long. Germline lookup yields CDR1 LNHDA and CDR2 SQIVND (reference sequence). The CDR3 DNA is TGTGCCAGTAGTATTTTATCCGCAGGGCAGGCAGAGACCCAGTACTTC. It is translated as CASSILSAGQAETQYF.

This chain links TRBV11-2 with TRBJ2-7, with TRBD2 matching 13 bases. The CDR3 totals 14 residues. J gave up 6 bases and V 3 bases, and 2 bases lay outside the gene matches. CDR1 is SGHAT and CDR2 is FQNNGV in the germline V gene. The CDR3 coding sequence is TGTGCCAGCAGCTTCGGGACTAGCGGGACCGAGCAGTACTTC. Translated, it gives CASSFGTSGTEQYF.

As DNA, the CDR3 is TGTGCCAGTACCTCCCCGCGGGGACAGGGGGCAGCGGGATCAGCGAAGGGTGAGCAGTTCTTC. Translation: CASTSPRGQGAAGSAKGEQFF. This chain uses TRBV19 with TRBJ2-1; TRBD1 matches at 12 bases. The CDR3 length is 21 residues. Germline values: CDR1 LNHDA, CDR2 SQIVND (reference sequence). V gave up 7 bases and J gave up 9 bases; unmatched junction bases: 28. The full variable domain, its missing parts supplied by reference TRBV19 and TRBJ2-1, is DGGITQSPKYLFRKEGQNVTLSCEQNLNHDAMYWYRQDPGQGLRLIYYSQIVNDFQKGDIAEGYSVSREKKESFPLTVTSAQKNPTAFYLCASTSPRGQGAAGSAKGEQFFGPGTRLTVL.

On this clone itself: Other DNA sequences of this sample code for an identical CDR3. CDR3 amino acids: CASSLAGAQETQYF. The CDR3 DNA is TGTGCCAGCAGCTTAGCAGGGGCCCAAGAGACCCAGTACTTC. The chain carries TRBV7-2 and TRBJ2-5; D is possibly TRBD1 (5 bases). Trimming pared 0 bases from V and 1 base from J, leaving 6 bases between. Germline CDR1 and CDR2: SGHTA and FQGNSA. The CDR3 totals 14 residues.

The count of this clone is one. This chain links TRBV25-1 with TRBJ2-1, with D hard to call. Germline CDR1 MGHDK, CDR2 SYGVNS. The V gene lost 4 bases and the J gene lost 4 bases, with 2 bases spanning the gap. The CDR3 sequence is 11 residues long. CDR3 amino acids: CASSAYNEQFF. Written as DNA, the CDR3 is TGTGCCAGCAGTGCTTACAATGAGCAGTTCTTC.

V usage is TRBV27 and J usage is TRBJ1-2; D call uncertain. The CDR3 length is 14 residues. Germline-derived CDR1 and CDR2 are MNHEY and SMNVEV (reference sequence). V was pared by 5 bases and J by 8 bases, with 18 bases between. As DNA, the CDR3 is TGTGCCAGCAGTGTAGCCCGAGGTGGAGGGGGCTACACCTTC. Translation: CASSVARGGGGYTF.

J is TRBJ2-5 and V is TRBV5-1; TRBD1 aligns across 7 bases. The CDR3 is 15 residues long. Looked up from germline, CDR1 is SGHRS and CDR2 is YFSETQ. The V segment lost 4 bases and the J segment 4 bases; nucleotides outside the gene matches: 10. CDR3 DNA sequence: TGCGCCAGCAGCATAGGACAGGTCGTTGGAGAGACCCAGTACTTC. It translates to CASSIGQVVGETQYF. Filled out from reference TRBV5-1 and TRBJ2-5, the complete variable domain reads KAGVTQTPRYLIKTRGQQVTLSCSPISGHRSVSWYQQTPGQGLQFLFEYFSETQRNKGNFPGRFSGRQFSNSRSEMNVSTLELGDSALYLCASSIGQVVGETQYFGPGTRLLVL.